Presented here are 18 T cell receptor beta chains from one specimen sequenced in a study of cytomegalovirus exposure and HLA in healthy donors. Use of 60 Vbeta and 13 Jbeta primers characterized the PCR. The table came from immunoSEQ multiplex PCR; TCRdb's copy has only in-frame clones and leaves some out. Here the sample spans about 96,000 clones, approximately 72% being singletons. Input material: PBMCs. Receptor source: a female donor in good health and CMV-seropositive.

This sequence joins TRBV27 and TRBJ2-3; possibly TRBD2 for D (5 bases). Germline CDR1 MNHEY, CDR2 SMNVEV (reference sequence). Deletions cut 1 base from V and 7 bases from J, with 12 bases between. There are 14 residues in the CDR3. CDR3 sequence: CASSLFGAEYTQYF. The CDR3 coding sequence is TGTGCCAGCAGTTTATTTGGAGCGGAGTATACGCAGTATTTT.

There are a few counts of this clone. The rearrangement links TRBV4-1 to TRBJ2-1; 9 nucleotides match TRBD2. V lost 3 bases and J lost 8; bases outside the gene matches: 5. The CDR3 is 14 amino acids. Germline CDR1 and CDR2: MGHRA and YSYEKL. CDR3 DNA sequence: TGCGCCAGCAGCCACTGGACTAGCGAGGATGAGCAGTTCTTC. Amino acid sequence: CASSHWTSEDEQFF.

CDR3 DNA: TGTGCCTGGAGTTTTCCAGGGGGCGAGAGCGGGGAGCTGTTTTTT. This sequence encodes CAWSFPGGESGELFF. The rearrangement uses TRBV30 and TRBJ2-2; 8 bases line up with TRBD1. The trim removed 2 bases at V and 7 bases at J, leaving 9 bases unmatched. Germline CDR1 GTSNPN, CDR2 SVGIG (reference sequence). The CDR3 length is 15 residues.

The J gene is TRBJ2-2, the V gene TRBV28; weak D call: TRBD2 (6 bases). This CDR3 is 15 amino acids long. Germline-derived CDR1 and CDR2 are MDHEN and SYDVKM. V was shortened by 10 bases and J by 4 bases, with 19 bases between the two germline ends. The CDR3 sequence: CATEGKIVVTGELFF. Written as DNA, the CDR3 is TGTGCCACGGAGGGGAAGATTGTGGTCACCGGGGAGCTGTTTTTT.

The chain recombines TRBV6-5 with TRBJ1-4; a weak D match, TRBD1 (5 bases). CDR3 length: 13 residues. Per germline, CDR1 MNHEY and CDR2 SVGAGI. The V end lost 2 bases, the J end lost 5 bases, and 6 bases lay between the germline ends. CDR3 in amino acids: CASSYRGNEKLFF. The CDR3 coding sequence is TGTGCCAGCAGTTACAGGGGAAATGAAAAACTGTTTTTT.

This clone appeared once. V and J are TRBV2 and TRBJ1-4; D gene uncertain. Between the trimmed V and J ends, which lost 5 bases and 2 bases, there was a span of 9 bases. The germline CDR1 and CDR2 sequences are SNHLY and FYNNEI. The CDR3 extends over 14 amino acids. The CDR3 is CASSWRGTNEKLFF. DNA for the CDR3: TGTGCCAGCAGTTGGAGAGGGACTAATGAAAAACTGTTTTTT.

V usage is TRBV30 and J usage is TRBJ2-2, with TRBD2 identical over 13 bases. The ends lost 1 base at V and 3 bases at J; junction bases unmatched: 8. Germline values: CDR1 GTSNPN, CDR2 SVGIG (reference sequence). The CDR3 spans 18 residues. The CDR3 DNA reads TGTGCCTGGAGTGGGGGACTAGCGGGATTCGCGTACACCGGGGAGCTGTTTTTT. Translated: CAWSGGLAGFAYTGELFF.

This chain links TRBV7-9 with TRBJ2-3; a weak D match, TRBD2 (5 bases). This CDR3 region has 14 residues. CDR1 and CDR2 from the germline V gene are SEHNR and FQNEAQ (reference sequence). Trimming pared 0 bases from V and 5 bases from J, leaving 9 bases between. The CDR3 sequence: CASSLAGVVDTQYF. The CDR3, as DNA: TGTGCCAGCAGCTTAGCGGGAGTGGTAGATACGCAGTATTTT.

The CDR3 DNA sequence: TGTGCCAGCAGCTTGTCAATTGACAGGGGACATAATGAAAAACTGTTTTTT. It codes for CASSLSIDRGHNEKLFF. The chain couples TRBV5-4 to TRBJ1-4, with TRBD1 matching 8 bases. V dropped 1 base and J dropped 4; count of bases not matched to a gene: 9. The CDR3 is made up of 17 amino acids. Germline V CDR1 and CDR2: SGHNT, YYREEE (reference sequence).

This rearrangement joins TRBV5-1 to TRBJ2-7, with 11 bases aligning to TRBD2. CDR3 length: 16 amino acids. CDR1 is SGHRS, CDR2 YFSETQ, per germline. Losses at the gene ends were 4 bases for V and 5 bases for J; bases not matched to a gene: 11. CDR3 amino acids: CASSPDTSGSPHEQYF. CDR3 DNA: TGCGCCAGCAGCCCAGATACTAGCGGGAGCCCCCACGAGCAGTACTTC.

The genes are TRBV7-3 and TRBJ2-7; D may be TRBD1 (6 bases). Germline loops: CDR1 SGHTA, CDR2 FQGTGA. V was pared by 2 bases and J by 2 bases, with 10 bases between. The CDR3 contains 14 residues. CDR3 bases: TGTGCCAGCAGCTTATTGACAGGCCCCTACGAGCAGTACTTC. This sequence encodes CASSLLTGPYEQYF.

The rearrangement links TRBV20-1 to TRBJ2-7; the D gene is possibly TRBD2 (5 bases). The CDR3 runs to 11 residues. The germline CDR1 and CDR2 sequences are DFQATT and SNEGSKA (reference sequence). The V end lost 4 bases, the J end lost 5 bases, and 9 bases lay between the germline ends. CDR3 protein: CSATRRNEQYF. The CDR3 DNA is TGCAGTGCTACGCGGAGGAACGAGCAGTACTTC.

The chain recombines TRBV28 with TRBJ1-5; D call uncertain. This CDR3 region has 15 residues. Trimming pared 6 bases from V and 2 bases from J, leaving 14 bases between. Germline-derived CDR1 and CDR2 are MDHEN and SYDVKM. The CDR3 sequence is CASSPLEGRNQPQHF. The CDR3 DNA is TGTGCCAGCAGCCCTCTTGAGGGCCGCAATCAGCCCCAGCATTTT.

This chain uses TRBV19 with TRBJ1-2; maybe TRBD1 (5 bases). The CDR3 has 13 residues. Trimming removed 0 bases from V and 4 bases from J, with 6 bases in between. Germline V gene lookup returns CDR1 LNHDA and CDR2 SQIVND (reference sequence). This CDR3 is CASSIDRVYGYTF. The CDR3, as DNA: TGTGCCAGTAGTATAGACAGGGTCTATGGCTACACCTTC.

This clone was seen only once. The CDR3: CASSQSGGSNYGYTF. In nucleotides, the CDR3 is TGTGCCAGCAGCCAGTCCGGGGGGAGTAACTATGGCTACACCTTC. The chain is built from TRBV28 and TRBJ1-2, with TRBD1 as a possible D gene (5 bases). This CDR3 is 15 amino acids long. V was shortened by 6 bases and J by 1 base, with 15 bases between the two germline ends. Germline loops: CDR1 MDHEN, CDR2 SYDVKM.

The chain recombines TRBV6-5 with TRBJ1-5, with a tentative D call TRBD1 (6 bases). Germline V gene sequence: CDR1 MNHEY, CDR2 SVGAGI. CDR3 length equals 14 residues. Trimming took 0 bases from V and 6 from J, leaving 9 bases between them. For the CDR3, the DNA is TGTGCCAGCAGTTACTCGTTAGGGGGTCAGCCCCAGCATTTT. This encodes CASSYSLGGQPQHF.

The chain is built from TRBV4-2 and TRBJ2-5; TRBD1 is a possible D gene (5 bases). Germline V CDR1 and CDR2: LGHNA, YNFKEQ. The CDR3 runs 14 residues. V was shortened by 0 bases and J by 4 bases, with 9 bases between the two germline ends. DNA of the CDR3: TGTGCCAGCAGCCAAGATAGGGGCCGAGAGACCCAGTACTTC. This translates into CASSQDRGRETQYF.

The V and J genes are TRBV4-3 and TRBJ1-1; D is uncertain. The germline CDR1 and CDR2 sequences are LGHNA and YSLEER. Between the trimmed V and J ends, which lost 3 bases and 8 bases, there was a span of 13 bases. The CDR3 extends over 13 amino acids. This CDR3 is CASSHNGGKEAFF. The CDR3 coding sequence is TGCGCCAGCAGCCACAACGGCGGGAAAGAAGCTTTCTTT.